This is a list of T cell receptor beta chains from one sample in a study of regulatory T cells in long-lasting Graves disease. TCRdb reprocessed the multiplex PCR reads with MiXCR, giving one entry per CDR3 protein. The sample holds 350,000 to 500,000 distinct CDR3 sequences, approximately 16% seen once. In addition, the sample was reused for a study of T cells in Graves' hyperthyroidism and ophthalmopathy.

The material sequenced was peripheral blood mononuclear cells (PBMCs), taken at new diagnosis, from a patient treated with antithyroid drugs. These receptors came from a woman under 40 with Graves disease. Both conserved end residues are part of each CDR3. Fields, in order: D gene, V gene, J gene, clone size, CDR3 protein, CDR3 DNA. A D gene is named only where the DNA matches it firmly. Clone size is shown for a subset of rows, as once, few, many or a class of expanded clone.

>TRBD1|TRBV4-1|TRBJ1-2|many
CASSQLQGARGYTF
TGCGCCAGCAGCCAGTTACAGGGGGCTCGTGGCTACACCTTC
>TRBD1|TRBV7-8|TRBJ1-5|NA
CASSPIPNRGSQPQHF
TGTGCCAGCAGCCCAATCCCGAACAGGGGCAGTCAGCCCCAGCATTTT
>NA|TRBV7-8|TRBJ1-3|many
CASSLAGIVNTIYF
TGTGCCAGCAGCTTAGCCGGGATCGTAAACACCATATATTTT
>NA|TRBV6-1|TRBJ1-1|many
CASRVDRNTEAFF
TGTGCCAGCAGGGTGGACAGAAACACTGAAGCTTTCTTT
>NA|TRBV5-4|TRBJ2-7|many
CASNQQDGPYEQYF
TGTGCCAGCAACCAACAGGACGGCCCCTACGAGCAGTACTTC
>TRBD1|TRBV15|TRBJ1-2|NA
CATSRQPSTGVGYGYTF
TGTGCCACCAGCAGACAACCTTCGACAGGGGTGGGCTATGGCTACACCTTC
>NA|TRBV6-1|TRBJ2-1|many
CASSTDRYNEQFF
TGTGCCAGCAGCACGGACAGATACAATGAGCAGTTCTTC
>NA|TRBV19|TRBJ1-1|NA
CASSNGDSNTEAFF
TGTGCCAGTAGTAACGGAGACTCGAACACTGAAGCTTTCTTT
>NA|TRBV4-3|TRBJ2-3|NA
CASSLSGSSTDTQYF
TGCGCCAGCAGCCTCAGCGGATCTAGCACAGATACGCAGTATTTT
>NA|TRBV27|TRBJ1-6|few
CASGLRNSPLHF
TGTGCCAGCGGATTACGAAATTCACCCCTCCACTTT
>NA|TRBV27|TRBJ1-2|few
CASSFTPGRVYTF
TGTGCCAGCAGTTTTACTCCAGGGAGAGTCTACACCTTC
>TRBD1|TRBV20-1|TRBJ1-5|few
CSAAPTDRASQPQHF
TGCAGTGCCGCCCCTACGGACAGGGCGAGTCAGCCCCAGCATTTT
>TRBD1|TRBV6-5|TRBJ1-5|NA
CASSYSRGLGQPQHF
TGTGCCAGCAGTTACTCGAGGGGGCTGGGACAGCCCCAGCATTTT
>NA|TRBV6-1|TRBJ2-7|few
CAAGGRATEQYF
TGTGCCGCCGGGGGCCGGGCCACCGAGCAGTACTTC
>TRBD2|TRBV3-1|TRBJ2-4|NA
CASSVSVLAGANIQYF
TGTGCCAGCAGTGTCTCGGTGCTAGCGGGAGCAAACATTCAGTACTTC
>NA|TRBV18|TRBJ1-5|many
CASSPIQGNQPQHF
TGTGCCAGCTCACCGATACAGGGAAATCAGCCCCAGCATTTT
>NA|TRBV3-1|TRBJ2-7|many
CASSQNHDSYEQYF
TGTGCCAGCAGCCAAAACCACGACTCCTACGAGCAGTACTTC
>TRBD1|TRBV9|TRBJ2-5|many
CASSMRTGAQETQYF
TGTGCCAGCAGCATGCGGACAGGGGCGCAAGAGACCCAGTACTTC
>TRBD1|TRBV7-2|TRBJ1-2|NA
CASSLVGTGVSNYGYTF
TGTGCCAGCAGCTTAGTAGGGACAGGTGTATCTAACTATGGCTACACCTTC
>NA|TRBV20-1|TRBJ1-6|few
CSALATLNSPLHF
TGCAGTGCCCTAGCCACTTTAAATTCACCCCTCCACTTT
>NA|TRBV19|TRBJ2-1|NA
CASSKRDLHNEQFF
TGTGCCAGTTCTAAAAGGGACTTGCACAATGAGCAGTTCTTC
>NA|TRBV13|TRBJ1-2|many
CASSRTAYYGYTF
TGTGCCAGCAGCAGGACAGCGTACTATGGCTACACCTTC
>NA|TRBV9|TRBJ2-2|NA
CASSPASGERHTGELFF
TGTGCCAGCAGTCCAGCTTCAGGAGAGAGACACACCGGGGAGCTGTTTTTT
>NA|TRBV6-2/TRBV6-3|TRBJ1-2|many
CASSPGQYYGYTF
TGTGCCAGCAGTCCAGGACAGTACTATGGCTACACCTTC
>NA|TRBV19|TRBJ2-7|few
CASGRGERYEQYF
TGTGCCAGTGGAAGGGGGGAGCGCTACGAGCAGTACTTC
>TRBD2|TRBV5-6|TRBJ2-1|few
CASTRAPSGIYNEQFF
TGTGCCAGCACCCGCGCGCCTAGCGGGATATACAATGAGCAGTTCTTC
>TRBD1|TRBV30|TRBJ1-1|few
CAFKKDRAGTEAFF
TGTGCCTTCAAAAAGGACAGGGCAGGCACTGAAGCTTTCTTT
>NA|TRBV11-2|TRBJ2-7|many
CASSLVGTPYF
TGTGCCAGCAGCTTAGTGGGGACACCGTACTTC
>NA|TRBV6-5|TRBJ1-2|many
CASSYGGRGKSDYGYTF
TGTGCCAGCAGTTACGGCGGCAGGGGCAAGAGTGACTATGGCTACACCTTC
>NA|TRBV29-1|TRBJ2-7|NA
CSVGGASGEQYF
TGCAGCGTAGGGGGGGCTAGCGGCGAGCAGTACTTC
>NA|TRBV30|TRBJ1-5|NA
CAWSGQSTHQPQHF
TGTGCCTGGAGTGGACAGAGCACCCATCAGCCCCAGCATTTT
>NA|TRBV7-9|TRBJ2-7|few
CASSLGAGRLSYEQYF
TGTGCCAGCAGCTTAGGTGCGGGACGCCTATCCTACGAGCAGTACTTC
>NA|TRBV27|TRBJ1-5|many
CASSSQGPEQPQHF
TGTGCCAGCAGTTCACAGGGCCCAGAGCAGCCCCAGCATTTT
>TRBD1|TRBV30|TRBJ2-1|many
CAWAQPGQGYNEQFF
TGTGCCTGGGCTCAACCGGGACAGGGCTACAATGAGCAGTTCTTC
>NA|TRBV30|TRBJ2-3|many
CAWSVGDTQYF
TGTGCCTGGAGTGTAGGAGATACGCAGTATTTT
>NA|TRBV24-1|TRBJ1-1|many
CATLRRSGEAFF
TGTGCCACCCTCCGTCGGAGTGGGGAAGCTTTCTTT
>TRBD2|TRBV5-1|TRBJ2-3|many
CASSLEASGRTDTQYF
TGCGCCAGCAGCTTGGAGGCTAGCGGGAGGACAGATACGCAGTATTTT
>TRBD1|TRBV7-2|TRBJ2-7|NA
CASSFPGQPYEQYF
TGTGCCAGCAGCTTTCCGGGACAGCCCTACGAGCAGTACTTC
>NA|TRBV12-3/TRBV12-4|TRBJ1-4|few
CASSPYRARTNEKLFF
TGTGCCAGCAGTCCCTACAGGGCTCGGACTAATGAAAAACTGTTTTTT
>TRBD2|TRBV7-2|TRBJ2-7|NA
CASSSGLASISYEQYF
TGTGCCAGCAGCTCCGGACTAGCGTCAATCTCCTACGAGCAGTACTTC
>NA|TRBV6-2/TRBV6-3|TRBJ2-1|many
CASSYDVWNEQFF
TGTGCCAGCAGTTATGATGTGTGGAATGAGCAGTTCTTC
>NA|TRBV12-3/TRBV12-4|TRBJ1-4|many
CASRTVAPGEKLFF
TGTGCCAGCAGGACCGTGGCCCCCGGGGAAAAACTGTTTTTT
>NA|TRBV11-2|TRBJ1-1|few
CASSWIGRMNTEAFF
TGTGCCAGCAGCTGGATTGGACGTATGAACACTGAAGCTTTCTTT
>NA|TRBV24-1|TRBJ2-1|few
CATSDPSGVDYNEQFF
TGTGCCACCAGTGATCCCTCTGGGGTAGACTACAATGAGCAGTTCTTC
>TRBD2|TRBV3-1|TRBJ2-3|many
CASSLRRTSGRADTQYF
TGTGCCAGCAGCCTCAGACGTACTAGCGGGAGGGCAGATACGCAGTATTTT
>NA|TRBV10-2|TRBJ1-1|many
CASRQGNTEAFF
TGTGCCAGCAGGCAGGGGAACACTGAAGCTTTCTTT
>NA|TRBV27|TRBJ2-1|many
CASRSLGGNEQFF
TGTGCCAGCAGAAGTTTAGGTGGGAATGAGCAGTTCTTC
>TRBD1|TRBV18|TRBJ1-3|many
CASSPNRGPSGNTIYF
TGTGCCAGCTCACCCAACAGGGGGCCGTCTGGAAACACCATATATTTT
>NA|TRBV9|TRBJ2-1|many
CASSVGSSYNEQFF
TGTGCCAGCAGCGTCGGGTCCTCCTACAATGAGCAGTTCTTC
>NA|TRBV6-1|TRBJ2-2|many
CASSAGPGEGRELFF
TGTGCCAGCAGTGCTGGACCAGGCGAGGGGAGGGAGCTGTTTTTT
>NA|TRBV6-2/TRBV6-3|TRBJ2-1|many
CASSRPQGLGYNEQFF
TGTGCCAGCAGTCGGCCCCAGGGGCTTGGATACAATGAGCAGTTCTTC